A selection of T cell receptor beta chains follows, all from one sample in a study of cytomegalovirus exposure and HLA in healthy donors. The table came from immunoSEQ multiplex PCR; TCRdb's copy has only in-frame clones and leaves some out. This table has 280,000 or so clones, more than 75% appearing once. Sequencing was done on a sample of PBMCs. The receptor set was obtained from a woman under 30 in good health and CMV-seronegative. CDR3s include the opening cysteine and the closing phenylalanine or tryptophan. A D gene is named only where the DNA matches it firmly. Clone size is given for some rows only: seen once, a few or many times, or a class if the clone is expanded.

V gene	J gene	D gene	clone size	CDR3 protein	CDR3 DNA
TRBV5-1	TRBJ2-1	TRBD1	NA	CASSLRQGDGSNEQFF	TGCGCCAGCAGCTTAAGACAGGGTGACGGGTCCAATGAGCAGTTCTTC
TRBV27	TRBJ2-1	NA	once	CASSFEAGAYNEQFF	TGTGCCAGCAGTTTTGAGGCGGGCGCCTACAATGAGCAGTTCTTC
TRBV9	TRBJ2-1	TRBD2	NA	CASSVDDVPGLASGLNEQFF	TGTGCCAGCAGCGTAGACGATGTCCCGGGACTAGCGTCGGGGCTGAATGAGCAGTTCTTC
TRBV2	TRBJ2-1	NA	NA	CASSLPRERRHNEQFF	TGTGCCAGCAGTCTCCCACGGGAGCGGAGACACAATGAGCAGTTCTTC
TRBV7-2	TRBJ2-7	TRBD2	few	CASSWGLAGGWGSNYEQYF	TGTGCCAGCAGCTGGGGACTAGCGGGAGGGTGGGGATCGAACTACGAGCAGTACTTC
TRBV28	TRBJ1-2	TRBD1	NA	CASSPDRDPNGYTF	TGTGCCAGCAGTCCCGACAGGGACCCTAACGGCTACACCTTC
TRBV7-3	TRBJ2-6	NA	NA	CASSLGGGANVLTF	TGTGCCAGCAGCTTAGGTGGCGGGGCCAACGTCCTGACTTTC
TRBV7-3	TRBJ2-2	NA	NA	CASSLNLEGELFF	TGTGCCAGCAGCTTAAATTTAGAGGGGGAGCTGTTTTTT
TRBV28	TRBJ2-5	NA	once	CASSLVGAVETQYF	TGTGCCAGCAGTTTAGTGGGGGCGGTTGAGACCCAGTACTTC
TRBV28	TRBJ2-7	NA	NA	CASSLSEDSYEQYF	TGTGCCAGCAGTTTATCGGAGGATTCCTACGAGCAGTACTTC
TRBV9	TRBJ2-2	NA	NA	CASSGGSPLNTGELFF	TGTGCCAGCAGCGGGGGCAGCCCTCTTAACACCGGGGAGCTGTTTTTT
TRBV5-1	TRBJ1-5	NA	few	CASSVEGVQPQHF	TGCGCCAGCAGCGTAGAAGGGGTTCAGCCCCAGCATTTT
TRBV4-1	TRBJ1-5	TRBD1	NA	CASSQETGGGNQPQHF	TGCGCCAGCAGCCAAGAGACAGGGGGAGGAAATCAGCCCCAGCATTTT
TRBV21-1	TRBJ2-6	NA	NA	CASSKAATADYSGANVLTF	TGTGCCAGCAGCAAAGCGGCAACGGCCGACTACTCTGGGGCCAACGTCCTGACTTTC
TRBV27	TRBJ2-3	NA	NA	CASSPTTDTQYF	TGTGCCAGCAGTCCTACCACAGATACGCAGTATTTT
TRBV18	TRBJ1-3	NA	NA	CASSLGWPTSGNTIYF	TGTGCCAGCTCCCTCGGGTGGCCTACCTCTGGAAACACCATATATTTT
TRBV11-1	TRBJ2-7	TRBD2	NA	CASSSGLAGPVWEQYF	TGTGCCAGCAGCTCCGGACTAGCGGGCCCCGTTTGGGAGCAGTACTTC
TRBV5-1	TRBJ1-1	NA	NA	CASSLGGPNTEAFF	TGCGCCAGCAGCTTGGGAGGTCCGAACACTGAAGCTTTCTTT
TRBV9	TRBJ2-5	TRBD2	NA	CASSVGASGRLQETQYF	TGTGCCAGCAGCGTAGGGGCTAGCGGGAGGTTACAAGAGACCCAGTACTTC
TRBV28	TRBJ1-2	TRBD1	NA	CASSPRTGGYTF	TGTGCCAGCAGTCCGCGGACAGGGGGCTACACCTTC
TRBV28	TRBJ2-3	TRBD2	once	CASSPGLAGGPWSTDTQYF	TGTGCCAGCAGTCCGGGACTAGCGGGAGGTCCATGGTCCACAGATACGCAGTATTTT
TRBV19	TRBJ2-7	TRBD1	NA	CASSNGQGGHEQYF	TGTGCCAGTAGTAACGGACAGGGGGGCCACGAGCAGTACTTC
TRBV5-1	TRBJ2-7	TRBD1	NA	CASSSGQGYYEQYF	TGCGCCAGCAGCTCGGGACAGGGTTACTACGAGCAGTACTTC
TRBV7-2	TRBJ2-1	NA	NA	CASSPEYSYNEQFF	TGTGCCAGCAGCCCAGAATACAGCTACAATGAGCAGTTCTTC
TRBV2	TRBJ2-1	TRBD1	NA	CASSSDRGRYNEQFF	TGTGCCAGCAGTTCAGACAGGGGTCGTTACAATGAGCAGTTCTTC
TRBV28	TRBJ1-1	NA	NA	CASSLSTLNRVNTEAFF	TGTGCCAGCAGTTTATCTACACTGAATCGGGTGAACACTGAAGCTTTCTTT